The present T cell receptor (beta chain) was sequenced within a study of Graves' ophthalmopathy and Graves' hyperthyroidism (dated by TCRdb to the late 2010s). Notes on the research overall: Peripheral blood was collected at initial diagnosis, prior to any treatment. TCR beta repertoire signatures were used to distinguish Graves' ophthalmopathy from Graves' hyperthyroidism and to predict progression to ophthalmopathy. In total, around 130 blood samples were TCR-sequenced: 40 to 45 ophthalmopathy, roughly 80 hyperthyroidism and approximately 17 hyperthyroidism-to-ophthalmopathy patients. To explore V-J signatures that separate ophthalmopathy from hyperthyroidism, a discovery set of around 97 patients was enrolled, consisting of about 45 with ophthalmopathy and roughly 57 with stable hyperthyroidism. The independent validation cohort included 20 or so hyperthyroidism patients plus 17 patients who later progressed from hyperthyroidism to ophthalmopathy. T-cell repertoires of thyroid tissue and blood were compared in several hyperthyroidism patients. After sampling, hyperthyroidism patients received methimazole starting at 30 mg daily, and ophthalmopathy patients received high-dose intravenous methylprednisolone. The 100 discovery patients were randomly split 7:3 into training and test sets.

For repertoire sequencing, the TCR beta CDR3 regions were amplified from RNA transcripts. HTBI primers and the Qiagen OneStep RT-PCR kit were used in a first-round RT-PCR, which was followed by a second-round multiplex PCR, size selection and purification. Libraries were sequenced paired-end with 100 bp reads on an Illumina HiSeq2000. The study's own analysis went as follows. Reads were processed with SOAPnuke, discarding reads with adapters, uncalled bases, mean Phred below 15, or no exact constant-primer or identifier match. COPE v1.2.5 was used to merge the high-quality paired reads. Unique nucleotide sequences were defined as clonotypes and aligned to IMGT TRB V, D and J references using MiTCR v1.1. The analysis was limited to V-J combinations with a frequency above 0.0001, which together covered 99% to 99.2% of the repertoires. A TCR clonal expansion and chaos score per V-J combination was defined as the ratio of F50 clonal expansion to chaos observed in the TCRdist matrix. Welch's t-statistics and random forest were used to reduce the features to about a dozen V-J combinations, which were then used as input to a naive Bayes classifier. Thyroid-blood repertoire similarity was quantified with the Morisita-Horn index. In TCRdb, the public reads were trimmed at Q25 with fastp and aligned with MiXCR, with productive beta chains retained. Each CDR3 protein gets just one entry, which takes the most common genes and DNA from the rows behind it. The V and J calls follow TCRdb's processing rather than the paper's. This sample lists approximately 410,000 distinct CDR3 sequences; approximately 15% were detected once. The ten largest clones represent roughly 7% of the sample.

This clonotype occurred many times. This receptor's antigen is unknown. The record has no base qualities; no much larger clone is one base away. Stable hyperthyroidism was defined as no progression to ophthalmopathy within 18 months of follow-up. Hyperthyroidism patients were newly diagnosed, were aged 18 to 65 years, and had a disease duration under 2 months. Patients with other autoimmune diseases, uncontrolled infections, pregnancy or lactation were excluded from the study. Clinical symptoms, serum thyroxine, TRAb, thyroid ultrasound and orbital computed tomography formed the basis of the diagnosis. PBMCs were isolated from 7.5 to 10 ml of fresh peripheral blood by Ficoll-Paque density gradient centrifugation. Total RNA was extracted with Trizol reagent and quality-checked on an Agilent 2100 Bioanalyzer. From the cysteine up to the phenylalanine, the CDR3 has a length of 14 residues. Only CDR3 DNA is held: 42 bases, read in frame from base 1. V lost 0 bases and J lost 4 bases; the stretch between them is 9 bases long. As encoded in the germline V gene, CDR1 is SGHVS while CDR2 is FNYEAQ.

What the authors observed across the whole study: In cross-validation, the 13-signature model distinguished ophthalmopathy from stable hyperthyroidism with just over 85% sensitivity and around 81% specificity, and in the test set the corresponding values were approximately 80% and 68%. Sample size was not predetermined statistically, and investigators were not blinded to group allocation. Most expanded thyroid clonotypes with frequency above 0.001 were also detected in blood, suggesting blood repertoires may reflect the thyroid immune response. In validation, the model predicted ophthalmopathy progression with 70.59% sensitivity and roughly 72% specificity; 12 predicted patients were CT-confirmed with GO in a median of around 6 months.

This sequence was found in a woman younger than 35 with stable Graves' hyperthyroidism. Donor details come from another sample of the same person, matched by shared clones. The V and J genes are TRBV7-6 and TRBJ1-2; no D gene call is confident. Sequencing was done on a sample of peripheral blood. The CDR3 reads as follows: CASSLAGSSYGYTF. The DNA reads TGTGCCAGCAGCTTAGCCGGGAGCTCCTATGGCTACACCTTC.